This T cell receptor beta chain was identified in a study of HIV-infected patients and healthy controls (dated by TCRdb to between 2013 and 2015). This clonotype was detected a few times. What this receptor recognizes is not known. Nothing much larger sits one base from this clone, and base qualities are not available. CDR1 is given as DFQATT and CDR2 as SNEGSKA, both from the germline V gene (reference sequence). Reading from cysteine to phenylalanine, the CDR3 counts 14 amino acids. Only the CDR3 region is kept as DNA, spanning 42 bases read in frame from base 1. V has 6 bases trimmed and J has 4 bases trimmed; junction bases matching no gene number 9. Libraries were prepared through 5' RACE. TCRdb names Illumina MiSeq as the instrument used. The public reads were quality trimmed at Q25 with fastp and then assembled into clones with MiXCR by TCRdb, keeping productive beta chains. CDR3 protein duplicates are merged, each entry listing the most common genes and DNA. This sample has roughly 70,000 distinct CDR3 sequences in its table, and about 17% of those were observed once. Around 6% of the sample rests with the top ten.

The rearranged chain carries TRBV20-1 and TRBJ2-1, and 7 bases in between align with TRBD2. Sequencing was performed on CD4+ T cells from blood. The TCR originated in a human donor in good health. The DNA sequence follows: TGCAGTGCCTATTGGGCTAGCGGTTACAATGAGCAGTTCTTC. It translates as CSAYWASGYNEQFF.